This T cell receptor (beta chain) was captured in a study of blood T cell repertoires in COVID-19. Study-wide context: Sample material is recorded as cDNA or gDNA derived from T cells, B-cell-depleted T cells, or PBMCs.

Profiled with immunoSEQ multiplex PCR; TCRdb holds only in-frame clones, not every one. The sample includes about 190,000 clones, approximately 73% of them seen just once. Cohorts were based on clinical histories the participants reported. The CDR3 covers 16 residues. Material: PBMCs or T cells enriched from blood (not recorded which). The V call is TRBV21-1, the J call TRBJ2-7; the table's D call TRBD2 went unverified against the DNA. TRBV21-1 is a pseudogene segment. This sequence originates from a woman between 45 and 60 years old with acute COVID-19. The CDR3 sequence is CASSKSPQTSLHEQYV. CDR3 nucleotide sequence: TGTGCCAGCAGCAAATCTCCTCAAACTTCTCTCCACGAGCAGTACGTC.